This is a list of T cell receptor beta chains from one sample in a study of blood T cell repertoires in COVID-19. Measured with immunoSEQ multiplex PCR; TCRdb has only the in-frame clones, and not every one. The sample consists of around 250,000 clones, 70% to 90% of them appearing once. Sequenced: PBMCs or T cells enriched from blood (not recorded which). These receptors all come from a woman in her forties or fifties who had recovered from COVID-19. Both conserved end residues are part of each CDR3. Each record gives: V gene, clone size, D gene, J gene, CDR3 DNA, CDR3 protein. The D gene is left open where the match is weak. Size values are once, few and many counts, or a class for expanded clones, and some rows have none.

TRBV7-2	.	TRBD2	TRBJ2-7	TGTGCCAGCAGCCCCCGGGTAGCGGGAGAGTTGGGGCAGTACTTC	CASSPRVAGELGQYF
TRBV7-6	.	.	TRBJ2-2	TGTGCCAGCAGCCCTGGCCTACGGGACACATACACCGGGGAGCTGTTTTTT	CASSPGLRDTYTGELFF
TRBV28	.	TRBD1	TRBJ1-4	TGTGCCAGCAGTATCATAAAACGACCGGGACAGGGATCGGAAAAACTGTTTTTT	CASSIIKRPGQGSEKLFF
TRBV28	.	.	TRBJ1-5	TGTGCCAGCAGGCACTCACCCGCCAGGGTCAGCAATCAGCCCCAGCATTTT	CASRHSPARVSNQPQHF
TRBV5-1	once	TRBD2	TRBJ2-3	TGCGCCAGCAGCAGGGGACTAGCGGGAGAGACAGATACGCAGTATTTT	CASSRGLAGETDTQYF
TRBV6-2/TRBV6-3	.	TRBD1	TRBJ1-4	TGTGCCAGCAGTTACTCTTGTCACAGGGGGCTTGAAAAACTGTTTTTT	CASSYSCHRGLEKLFF
TRBV5-1	.	.	TRBJ1-4	TGCGCCAGCAGCTTGGCTTCAACTAATGAAAAACTGTTTTTT	CASSLASTNEKLFF
TRBV28	.	TRBD1	TRBJ2-3	TGTGCCAGCAGTTACTGGACAGGGGGGATAGATACGCAGTATTTT	CASSYWTGGIDTQYF
TRBV4-3	.	TRBD2	TRBJ2-3	TGCGCCAGCAGCCAAGATTCCACCGGGAGGGCAGATACGCAGTATTTT	CASSQDSTGRADTQYF
TRBV2	.	.	TRBJ2-3	TGTGCCAGCAGTGCTGCAGGGCGGGATACGCAGTATTTT	CASSAAGRDTQYF
TRBV15	.	.	TRBJ2-1	TGTGCCACCAGCAGAGATTTAGGCGGGAATAGCGATGAGCAGTTCTTC	CATSRDLGGNSDEQFF
TRBV10-3	.	TRBD2	TRBJ2-7	TGTGCCACCGGACTAGCGGGGGCCTACGAGCAGTACTTC	CATGLAGAYEQYF
TRBV10-3	once	.	TRBJ2-1	TGTGCCATCAGTGACCTTGGGCGGGAAGACAATGAGCAGTTCTTC	CAISDLGREDNEQFF
TRBV11-2	.	.	TRBJ2-2	TGTGCCAGCAGCTCCCTACCGACTCCCCGTACCGGGGAGCTGTTTTTT	CASSSLPTPRTGELFF
TRBV27	.	TRBD1	TRBJ1-1	TGTGCCAGCAGTCCCCAGGGGGGCACTGAAGCTTTCTTT	CASSPQGGTEAFF
TRBV5-5	once	.	TRBJ2-5	TGTGCCAGCAGCTTGCAGGGTCAAGAGACCCAGTACTTC	CASSLQGQETQYF
TRBV19	.	.	TRBJ1-4	TGTGCCAGTACCTCCCAGGGAATTAATGAAAAACTGTTTTTT	CASTSQGINEKLFF
TRBV6-2/TRBV6-3	.	.	TRBJ2-7	TGTGCCAGCAGTTTATCCAGCTACGAGCAGTACTTC	CASSLSSYEQYF
TRBV7-9	.	.	TRBJ2-3	TGTGCCAGCAGCTGGGCCCCGAGATCTTATACGCAGTATTTT	CASSWAPRSYTQYF
TRBV11-2	.	.	TRBJ1-3	TGTGCCAGCAGCGCCCGCGGGGGGACCGCTTTTGGAAACACCATATATTTT	CASSARGGTAFGNTIYF
TRBV9	.	.	TRBJ1-5	TGTGCCAGCAGCGGCCAGGCAGGGTGGGTTAGCAATCAGCCCCAGCATTTT	CASSGQAGWVSNQPQHF
TRBV10-1	.	TRBD2	TRBJ2-5	TGCGCCAGGGGAGGGACTAGCGGGGAGGAGACCCAGTACTTC	CARGGTSGEETQYF
TRBV2	.	.	TRBJ1-6	TGTGCCAGCATTGGGACACCTAATTCACCCCTCCACTTT	CASIGTPNSPLHF
TRBV30	.	.	TRBJ2-5	TGTGCCTGGAGTGTACGCCGCCGCCGGGAGACCCAGTACTTC	CAWSVRRRRETQYF
TRBV19	.	TRBD1	TRBJ1-2	TGTGCCAGTAGGGCACAGGGGAAGGATGGCTACACCTTC	CASRAQGKDGYTF
TRBV3-1/TRBV3-2	.	.	TRBJ2-1	TGTGCCAGCAGCCAAGATACGACTTATTCGGAGCAGTTCTTC	CASSQDTTYSEQFF